This TCR beta chain was captured in a study of Ad26.COV2.S vaccination and SARS-CoV-2 variants. Overall study results and limits: Placebo recipients trailed vaccine recipients in spike-specific TCR breadth.

Noted treatment: 19 received Ad26.COV2.S at low or high dose, single or two shots; about 5 received placebo; per-sample allocation not given. Collection of samples fell on day 63 after the first vaccine or placebo injection. A Boston donor was an adult aged 18-55 years. Profiling relied on immunoSEQ multiplex PCR, and the TCRdb table lists in-frame clones only, not all of them. The sample contains about 400,000 clones, over 80% of which appear only once. Germline V gives CDR1 MNHEY, CDR2 SVGEGT. V lost 0 bases, J lost 2 bases, and 11 bases lay in between. The CDR3 has 15 amino acids. Turning to this clone: As yet, its antigen is unknown.

This TCR derives from a person between 18 and 65 years old who received the Ad26.COV2.S COVID-19 vaccine or a placebo. This chain uses TRBV6-2 or TRBV6-3 with TRBJ2-7; a possible D gene is TRBD1 (6 bases). Sequencing was performed on peripheral blood, taken in a trial of Ad26.COV2.S vaccine versus placebo. CDR3 nucleotide sequence: TGTGCCAGCAGTTACTCGATGTCAGGGGCCTACGAGCAGTACTTC. It codes for CASSYSMSGAYEQYF.